Listed here is a single T cell receptor beta chain. The target antigen is unknown. At the DNA level, this CDR3 is encoded by other sequences in the same sample as well. These data are taken from a study of T cells in narcolepsy. Across the whole study: Patients with NT1 or NT2 and healthy control donors were enrolled.

The CDR3 totals 13 residues. The germline gives CDR1 MNHNS, CDR2 SASEGT. V lost 3 bases to trimming and J lost 5 bases, with 8 bases between them. Using immunoSEQ multiplex PCR, the repertoire was profiled, and TCRdb retains in-frame clones only, with some absent. The sample records approximately 38,000 clones, approximately 86% being singletons. Whole-study results and caveats: Same-patient CSF and blood CD4+ T cell clonotypes included HCRT-specific and TRIB2-specific autoreactive ones. Blood of same and different patients, but not healthy controls, reportedly held recurring autoreactive clonotypes.

Input material: CD45RA- memory CD4+ T cells from PBMCs. V and J are TRBV6-1 and TRBJ2-1; D unclear. The source of this sequence is a human donor with narcolepsy. CDR3 in DNA: TGTGCCAGCAGTGATGGGCAAAACAATGAGCAGTTCTTC. Its protein product is CASSDGQNNEQFF.